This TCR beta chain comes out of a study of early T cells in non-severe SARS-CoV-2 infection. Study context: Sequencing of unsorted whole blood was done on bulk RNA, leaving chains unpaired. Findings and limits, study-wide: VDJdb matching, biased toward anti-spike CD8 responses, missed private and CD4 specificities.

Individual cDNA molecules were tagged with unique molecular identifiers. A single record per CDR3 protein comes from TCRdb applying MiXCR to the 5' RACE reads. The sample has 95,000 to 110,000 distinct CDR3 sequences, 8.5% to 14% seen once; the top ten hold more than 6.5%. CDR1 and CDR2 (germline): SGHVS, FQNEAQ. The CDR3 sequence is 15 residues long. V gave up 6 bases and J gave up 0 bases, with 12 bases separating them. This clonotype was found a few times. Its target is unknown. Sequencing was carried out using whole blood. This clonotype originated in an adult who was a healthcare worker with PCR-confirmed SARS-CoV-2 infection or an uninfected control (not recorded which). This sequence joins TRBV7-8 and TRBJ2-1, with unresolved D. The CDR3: CASRSGSSSYNEQFF. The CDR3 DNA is TGTGCCAGCAGATCCGGGTCAAGCTCCTACAATGAGCAGTTCTTC.